Each of the 24 T cell receptor beta chains below was sequenced from the same sample in a study of T cells in localized non-small cell lung cancer. Clones were sequenced by immunoSEQ multiplex PCR, and TCRdb holds only the in-frame ones, with some missing. Among some 28,000 clones listed, approximately 86% were seen once. The sample consisted of peripheral blood, taken before any cancer treatment. Every receptor here comes from a male donor aged 60 or over with stage I lung adenocarcinoma.

This clone was seen a few times. V is TRBV28 and J is TRBJ2-7; no clear D gene. Germline V lookup: CDR1 MDHEN, CDR2 SYDVKM. V was cut by 4 bases and J by 5 bases, with 9 bases left in between. CDR3 length equals 12 residues. CDR3 nucleotide sequence: TGTGCCAGCAGTTATGGGTTCCACGAGCAGTACTTC. This encodes CASSYGFHEQYF.

V usage is TRBV10-2 and J usage is TRBJ2-3, with TRBD2 matching over 14 bases. Germline V lookup: CDR1 WSHSY, CDR2 SAAADI. V trimming: 8 bases; J trimming: 0 bases; junction bases outside the gene matches: 7. The CDR3 sequence is 17 residues long. The CDR3 region is CASGETSGGVSTDTQYF. The CDR3 DNA reads as TGCGCCAGCGGGGAGACTAGCGGGGGGGTGAGCACAGATACGCAGTATTTT.

The chain couples TRBV27 to TRBJ1-2; TRBD1 is a possible D gene (5 bases). Per the germline V gene, CDR1 is MNHEY and CDR2 is SMNVEV (reference sequence). The V end was cut by 2 bases, the J end by 7 bases, with 20 bases between. CDR3 size: 16 residues. In DNA, the CDR3 is TGTGCCAGCAGTTTACGTTGGGAGGGGACGGGAGGTGGCTACACCTTC. Amino acid sequence: CASSLRWEGTGGGYTF.

V is TRBV7-8 and J is TRBJ1-1; unclear D gene. Deletions cut 5 bases from V and 0 bases from J, with 1 base between. CDR1 is SGHVS and CDR2 is FQNEAQ in the germline V gene. This CDR3 is built from 11 residues. CDR3 protein: CASSMNTEAFF. As DNA, the CDR3 is TGTGCCAGCAGCATGAACACTGAAGCTTTCTTT.

J is TRBJ2-3 and V is TRBV4-2, with a tentative D call TRBD2 (5 bases). The V gene's germline CDR1 is LGHNA and CDR2 YNFKEQ. This CDR3 region has 14 residues. The V gene lost 1 base and the J gene lost 4 bases, with 9 bases spanning the gap. The CDR3 region is CASSQVDSPDTQYF. CDR3 in DNA: TGTGCCAGCAGCCAAGTGGACTCTCCAGATACGCAGTATTTT.

The chain uses TRBV25-1 and TRBJ2-5; 7 bases match TRBD2. Germline CDR1 and CDR2: MGHDK and SYGVNS. The V and J ends lost 6 bases and 5 bases, in that order; junction bases with no gene match: 6. The CDR3 length is 13 residues. The DNA for the CDR3 is TGTGCCAGCAGCAGCGGGCGGGGGGAGACCCAGTACTTC. This gives the protein CASSSGRGETQYF.

The chain joins TRBV7-2 to TRBJ2-5; D is unresolved. Trimming pared 5 bases from V and 5 bases from J, leaving 9 bases between. In germline, CDR1 is SGHTA, CDR2 FQGNSA. The CDR3 sequence is 12 residues long. The CDR3 nucleotides read TGTGCCAGCAGCCCAGTGGGGGAGACCCAGTACTTC. Its protein is CASSPVGETQYF. Using reference TRBV7-2 and TRBJ2-5 for the parts outside the CDR3, the full variable domain is GAGVSQSPSNKVTEKGKDVELRCDPISGHTALYWYRQSLGQGLEFLIYFQGNSAPDKSGLPSDRFSAERTGGSVSTLTIQRTQQEDSAVYLCASSPVGETQYFGPGTRLLVL.

The V call is TRBV30, the J call TRBJ2-5; the D is unclear. The V end was cut by 4 bases, the J end by 1 base, with 13 bases between. The V gene's germline CDR1 is GTSNPN and CDR2 SVGIG (reference sequence). The CDR3 loop spans 14 amino acids. CDR3 sequence reads: CAWKQMGFQETQYF. The DNA for the CDR3 is TGTGCCTGGAAACAAATGGGATTCCAAGAGACCCAGTACTTC.

The CDR3 DNA follows: TGTGCCAGCAGCGTCAGGAGGCCGGGACAGGGGTTAAATGAAGTTGGATCCGGGGAGCTGTTTTTT. Its protein is CASSVRRPGQGLNEVGSGELFF. The chain is built from TRBV7-3 and TRBJ2-2; 10 bases are a match to TRBD1. V lost 5 bases to trimming and J lost 6 bases; unmatched junction nucleotides: 27. Germline V gene sequence: CDR1 SGHTA, CDR2 FQGTGA. The CDR3 totals 22 residues.

This chain links TRBV6-5 with TRBJ2-2, with 9 positions matching TRBD1. Germline V gene data show CDR1 as MNHEY and CDR2 as SVGAGI. The CDR3 spans 16 residues. V was pared by 4 bases and J by 6 bases, with 9 bases of the junction left unmatched. CDR3 sequence (DNA): TGTGCCAGCAGTTTGTCCCGGGACAGGGTGGCCGGGGAGCTGTTTTTT. Translating gives CASSLSRDRVAGELFF.

The chain couples TRBV19 to TRBJ2-1; D is tentatively TRBD1 or TRBD2 (6 bases each). From germline, CDR1 is LNHDA and CDR2 SQIVND (reference sequence). The CDR3 runs 15 residues. V lost 4 bases and J lost 6, with 16 bases in between. The CDR3: CASSSIRKGGNEQFF. The CDR3 DNA is TGTGCCAGTAGTAGTATTAGGAAGGGGGGCAATGAGCAGTTCTTC.

The chain joins TRBV19 to TRBJ2-7; TRBD2 matches at 8 bases. V lost 1 base to trimming and J lost 0 bases; unmatched junction nucleotides: 2. This CDR3 is built from 15 residues. Germline CDR1 LNHDA, CDR2 SQIVND (reference sequence). The DNA for the CDR3 is TGTGCCAGTAGTATAGCCGGGACTAGCTCCTACGAGCAGTACTTC. As protein: CASSIAGTSSYEQYF.

The gene calls are TRBV30 and TRBJ2-5; TRBD1 or TRBD2 may be the D gene (6 bases each). CDR3 length: 14 amino acids. Trimming stripped 0 bases from V and 6 bases from J, with 14 bases between. The germline V gene encodes CDR1 GTSNPN and CDR2 SVGIG (reference sequence). For the CDR3, the DNA is TGTGCCTGGAGTGTAGGGGGGCTAGGACAGACCCAGTACTTC. Translating it yields CAWSVGGLGQTQYF.

The chain joins TRBV6-5 to TRBJ2-7; 7 bases are a match to TRBD2. With V trimmed by 0 bases and J by 2 bases, 1 base remained unmatched. The CDR3 covers 14 residues. The germline V gene has CDR1 MNHEY and CDR2 SVGAGI. The CDR3 nucleotides are TGTGCCAGCAGTTACTCCGGGGGGACCTACGAGCAGTACTTC. Translation gives CASSYSGGTYEQYF.

The rearrangement links TRBV5-1 to TRBJ1-1; 7 bases align to TRBD1. J lost 1 base, V lost 6 bases, and 6 bases had no gene match. The CDR3 loop spans 14 amino acids. Per germline, CDR1 SGHRS and CDR2 YFSETQ. The CDR3 loop is CASIDGTANTEAFF. As DNA, the CDR3 is TGCGCCAGCATTGATGGGACAGCGAACACTGAAGCTTTCTTT. Variable domain in full (rest from reference TRBV5-1 and TRBJ1-1): KAGVTQTPRYLIKTRGQQVTLSCSPISGHRSVSWYQQTPGQGLQFLFEYFSETQRNKGNFPGRFSGRQFSNSRSEMNVSTLELGDSALYLCASIDGTANTEAFFGQGTRLTVV.

This clone was seen once. The chain recombines TRBV7-3 with TRBJ2-1, with TRBD2 matching over 8 bases. This CDR3 contains 13 residues. Losses at the gene ends were 5 bases for V and 11 bases for J; bases not matched to a gene: 8. CDR1 SGHTA and CDR2 FQGTGA come from the germline V gene. As DNA, the CDR3 is TGTGCCAGCAGCGCCGGGGGGGCCTTTAAGCAGTTCTTC. This sequence encodes CASSAGGAFKQFF.

This chain links TRBV13 with TRBJ2-4, with TRBD2 as a possible D gene (5 bases). This CDR3 contains 16 residues. From germline, CDR1 is PRHDT and CDR2 FYEKMQ (reference sequence). Trimming took 0 bases from V and 1 from J, leaving 10 bases between them. The DNA for the CDR3 is TGTGCCAGCAGCTTAGGCCCGAGGGCCGCCAAAAACATTCAGTACTTC. Translated: CASSLGPRAAKNIQYF.

The chain couples TRBV9 to TRBJ2-1, with TRBD1 as a possible D gene (5 bases). Germline CDR1 and CDR2: SGDLS and YYNGEE. CDR3 size: 14 residues. V lost 3 bases, J lost 7 bases, and 14 bases lay in between. CDR3 DNA sequence: TGTGCCAGCAGCGCCGCAGGGTATCTAAATGAGCAGTTCTTC. This sequence encodes CASSAAGYLNEQFF.

The chain joins TRBV6-6 to TRBJ1-5; maybe TRBD1 (5 bases). Trimming took off 0 bases at V and 3 bases at J, with 12 bases between the two ends. CDR1 is MNHNY, CDR2 SVGAGI, per germline (reference sequence). The CDR3 length is 16 residues. The CDR3 DNA follows: TGTGCCAGCAGTTACTCTGGGGAAGGGGACAATCAGCCCCAGCATTTT. Its translation is CASSYSGEGDNQPQHF.

This rearrangement joins TRBV6-7 to TRBJ1-4, with 7 bases fitting TRBD1. TRBV6-7 is known as an ORF, though its function is uncertain. The CDR3 is 15 amino acids. J lost 3 bases, V lost 7 bases, and 8 bases had no gene match. CDR3 amino acids: CASTPVDRSNEKLFF. CDR3 coding DNA: TGTGCCAGCACCCCGGTGGACAGGTCTAATGAAAAACTGTTTTTT.

The chain joins TRBV30 to TRBJ2-7; no reliable D call. CDR3 size: 12 residues. Trimming stripped 0 bases from V and 3 bases from J, with 6 bases between. Germline lookup yields CDR1 GTSNPN and CDR2 SVGIG (reference sequence). CDR3 DNA sequence: TGTGCCTGGAGTGTATCTCGCTACGAGCAGTACTTC. Translation gives CAWSVSRYEQYF. Using reference TRBV30 and TRBJ2-7 for the parts outside the CDR3, the full variable domain is SQTIHQWPATLVQPVGSPLSLECTVEGTSNPNLYWYRQAAGRGLQLLFYSVGIGQISSEVPQNLSASRPQDRQFILSSKKLLLSDSGFYLCAWSVSRYEQYFGPGTRLTVT.

The rearrangement joins TRBV5-1 to TRBJ1-2, with D tentatively TRBD1 (6 bases). This CDR3 spans 19 amino acids. The ends were cut back, 1 base at V and 4 bases at J, with 26 bases in the middle. Germline values: CDR1 SGHRS, CDR2 YFSETQ. CDR3 in DNA: TGCGCCAGCAGCTTGACTGTCCCGAACAGGGCAGGGGCTGCCTATGGCTACACCTTC. Translated: CASSLTVPNRAGAAYGYTF.

This chain links TRBV7-9 with TRBJ2-5, with 10 bases aligning to TRBD2. The CDR3 covers 16 residues. V was clipped by 5 bases and J by 5 bases; unmatched bases: 11. From germline, CDR1 is SEHNR and CDR2 FQNEAQ (reference sequence). This CDR3 is CASSPPKRGGRETQYF. Written as DNA, the CDR3 is TGTGCCAGCAGCCCCCCAAAGCGGGGGGGCCGGGAGACCCAGTACTTC.

The rearrangement joins TRBV11-2 to TRBJ1-1; no clear D. Deletions cut 2 bases from V and 3 bases from J, with 13 bases between. The CDR3 sequence is 15 residues long. From germline, CDR1 is SGHAT and CDR2 FQNNGV. The CDR3 loop is CASSLSISGYTEAFF. CDR3 coding DNA: TGTGCCAGCAGCTTATCTATTAGTGGATACACTGAAGCTTTCTTT.